This note documents a single T cell receptor beta chain sequence. The protocol was immunoSEQ multiplex PCR, while the TCRdb copy is restricted to in-frame clones and leaves out a portion. The sample lists around 80,000 clones; roughly 98% were seen once. This specimen comes from a study of technical replicates of blood from a few donors. The CDR3 runs to 14 residues. The germline CDR1 and CDR2 sequences are MNHEY and SVGAGI. Trimming shortened V by 8 bases and J by 1 base, and 15 bases separated the two germline ends. The sequence came from a human donor in good health. Material: T cells isolated from PBMCs. The gene calls are TRBV6-5 and TRBJ2-7; tentative D call: TRBD1 (6 bases). The CDR3 spells CASWPLDSSYEQYF. The CDR3 coding sequence is TGTGCCAGCTGGCCCCTGGACAGTTCCTACGAGCAGTACTTC.